Listed below are T cell receptor beta chains from one sample, sequenced in a study of OX40 agonist ivuxolimab in advanced cancers. Assay: immunoSEQ multiplex PCR; the TCRdb copy retains only in-frame clones and omits some. The sample records tens of thousands of clones, approximately 84% being singletons. Sample: CD4+ or CD8+ T cells sorted from blood, taken in a trial of the OX40 agonist ivuxolimab. The receptor set was obtained from an adult with an advanced solid tumor such as melanoma, head and neck, liver or kidney cancer. Each CDR3 is given with its conserved first and last residue. D genes are given only for firm matches. Size values are once, few and many counts, or a class for expanded clones, and some rows have none.

v_call: TRBV6-5; d_call: TRBD2; cdr3_length: 16; clone_size: .; j_call: TRBJ2-5; cdr3_aa: CASSYDGGRARETQYF; cdr3_nt: TGTGCCAGCAGTTACGATGGCGGGAGGGCGAGGGAGACCCAGTACTTC
v_call: TRBV28; d_call: .; cdr3_length: 14; clone_size: .; j_call: TRBJ1-1; cdr3_aa: CASRGGGANTEAFF; cdr3_nt: TGTGCCAGCCGCGGGGGAGGAGCTAACACTGAAGCTTTCTTT
v_call: TRBV5-1; d_call: .; cdr3_length: 14; clone_size: .; j_call: TRBJ1-3; cdr3_aa: CASSLAGQGNTIYF; cdr3_nt: TGCGCCAGCAGCTTGGCGGGACAAGGAAACACCATATATTTT
v_call: TRBV9; d_call: TRBD2; cdr3_length: 15; clone_size: .; j_call: TRBJ2-1; cdr3_aa: CASRASGGIYNEQFF; cdr3_nt: TGTGCCAGCAGAGCCAGCGGGGGGATCTACAATGAGCAGTTCTTC
v_call: TRBV4-1; d_call: .; cdr3_length: 17; clone_size: .; j_call: TRBJ1-5; cdr3_aa: CASSQAAGGEGNQPQHF; cdr3_nt: TGCGCCAGCAGCCAAGCGGCGGGAGGGGAGGGGAATCAGCCCCAGCATTTT
v_call: TRBV20-1; d_call: .; cdr3_length: 11; clone_size: .; j_call: TRBJ2-1; cdr3_aa: CSARESGTQFF; cdr3_nt: TGCAGTGCTAGAGAATCCGGGACGCAGTTCTTC
v_call: TRBV10-3; d_call: TRBD1; cdr3_length: 14; clone_size: .; j_call: TRBJ1-2; cdr3_aa: CAISPTGDRYGYTF; cdr3_nt: TGTGCCATCAGTCCAACAGGGGATCGCTATGGCTACACCTTC
v_call: TRBV5-1; d_call: .; cdr3_length: 14; clone_size: .; j_call: TRBJ1-1; cdr3_aa: CASSSGQPNTEAFF; cdr3_nt: TGCGCCAGCAGTAGCGGACAGCCGAACACTGAAGCTTTCTTT
v_call: TRBV5-4; d_call: TRBD2; cdr3_length: 17; clone_size: .; j_call: TRBJ2-3; cdr3_aa: CASSDPTSGPSTDTQYF; cdr3_nt: TGTGCCAGCAGCGACCCGACTAGCGGACCGAGCACAGATACGCAGTATTTT
v_call: TRBV11-2; d_call: TRBD2; cdr3_length: 15; clone_size: .; j_call: TRBJ2-7; cdr3_aa: CASSKAGGTDYEQYF; cdr3_nt: TGTGCCAGCAGCAAAGCGGGAGGAACGGACTACGAGCAGTACTTC
v_call: TRBV5-5; d_call: .; cdr3_length: 12; clone_size: .; j_call: TRBJ1-2; cdr3_aa: CASSSSYTGYTF; cdr3_nt: TGTGCCAGCAGCTCGTCATACACTGGCTACACCTTC
v_call: TRBV5-1; d_call: TRBD2; cdr3_length: 17; clone_size: .; j_call: TRBJ2-3; cdr3_aa: CASSLTPSGRSADTQYF; cdr3_nt: TGCGCCAGCAGCTTGACCCCTAGCGGGAGAAGCGCAGATACGCAGTATTTT
v_call: TRBV11-3; d_call: .; cdr3_length: 15; clone_size: .; j_call: TRBJ2-7; cdr3_aa: CASSLGGGQTYEQYF; cdr3_nt: TGTGCCAGCAGCTTAGGTGGGGGGCAGACCTACGAGCAGTACTTC
v_call: TRBV5-5; d_call: .; cdr3_length: 16; clone_size: .; j_call: TRBJ1-2; cdr3_aa: CASSLALGGDVYGYTF; cdr3_nt: TGTGCCAGCAGCTTGGCGTTGGGTGGGGACGTCTATGGCTACACCTTC
v_call: TRBV7-9; d_call: TRBD2; cdr3_length: 18; clone_size: once; j_call: TRBJ2-1; cdr3_aa: CASSFTGTSGRRNNEQFF; cdr3_nt: TGTGCCAGCAGCTTCACCGGGACTAGCGGGAGGAGAAACAATGAGCAGTTCTTC
v_call: TRBV2; d_call: .; cdr3_length: 14; clone_size: once; j_call: TRBJ2-3; cdr3_aa: CASSPSADQDTQYF; cdr3_nt: TGTGCCAGCAGTCCCTCGGCGGACCAAGATACGCAGTATTTT
v_call: TRBV5-1; d_call: TRBD2; cdr3_length: 13; clone_size: .; j_call: TRBJ2-7; cdr3_aa: CASSSSGSYEQYF; cdr3_nt: TGCGCCAGCAGCTCTAGCGGCTCCTACGAGCAGTACTTC
v_call: TRBV7-3; d_call: TRBD2; cdr3_length: 15; clone_size: few; j_call: TRBJ2-1; cdr3_aa: CASSEGLAGKNEQFF; cdr3_nt: TGTGCCAGCAGCGAAGGGTTAGCGGGAAAAAATGAGCAGTTCTTC
v_call: TRBV10-3; d_call: .; cdr3_length: 12; clone_size: .; j_call: TRBJ1-5; cdr3_aa: CAISGLDQPQHF; cdr3_nt: TGTGCCATCAGCGGACTCGATCAGCCCCAGCATTTT
v_call: TRBV13; d_call: .; cdr3_length: 15; clone_size: .; j_call: TRBJ1-1; cdr3_aa: CASSLALGVSPEAFF; cdr3_nt: TGTGCCAGCAGCTTAGCGCTCGGGGTTTCCCCTGAAGCTTTCTTT
v_call: TRBV19; d_call: .; cdr3_length: 14; clone_size: .; j_call: TRBJ2-7; cdr3_aa: CASSSGPPTYEQYF; cdr3_nt: TGTGCCAGTAGTTCGGGACCTCCCACCTACGAGCAGTACTTC
v_call: TRBV11-1; d_call: TRBD1; cdr3_length: 15; clone_size: .; j_call: TRBJ1-1; cdr3_aa: CASSPDRAIRPEAFF; cdr3_nt: TGTGCCAGCAGCCCGGACAGGGCCATCCGGCCTGAAGCTTTCTTT
v_call: TRBV7-3; d_call: TRBD2; cdr3_length: 16; clone_size: .; j_call: TRBJ2-2; cdr3_aa: CASSASPGGSTGELFF; cdr3_nt: TGTGCCAGCAGCGCCAGCCCGGGCGGGAGTACCGGGGAGCTGTTTTTT
v_call: TRBV2; d_call: TRBD2; cdr3_length: 15; clone_size: .; j_call: TRBJ2-1; cdr3_aa: CASSGLAGVLNEQFF; cdr3_nt: TGTGCCAGCAGTGGGCTAGCGGGAGTCTTGAATGAGCAGTTCTTC
v_call: TRBV30; d_call: .; cdr3_length: 13; clone_size: .; j_call: TRBJ2-7; cdr3_aa: CAWSPGNAYEQYF; cdr3_nt: TGTGCCTGGAGTCCCGGGAACGCCTACGAGCAGTACTTC
v_call: TRBV7-9; d_call: TRBD2; cdr3_length: 14; clone_size: .; j_call: TRBJ2-1; cdr3_aa: CASSFKAGGLEQFF; cdr3_nt: TGTGCCAGCAGCTTCAAAGCGGGAGGGCTTGAGCAGTTCTTC
v_call: TRBV2; d_call: TRBD2; cdr3_length: 13; clone_size: .; j_call: TRBJ2-5; cdr3_aa: CAGARGVQETQYF; cdr3_nt: TGTGCCGGAGCACGGGGGGTCCAAGAGACCCAGTACTTC
v_call: TRBV7-3; d_call: TRBD2; cdr3_length: 18; clone_size: .; j_call: TRBJ2-2; cdr3_aa: CASSPSKGSAGGTGELFF; cdr3_nt: TGTGCCAGCAGCCCCAGTAAGGGTTCGGCGGGAGGTACCGGGGAGCTGTTTTTT
v_call: TRBV6-1; d_call: TRBD1; cdr3_length: 15; clone_size: once; j_call: TRBJ2-7; cdr3_aa: CASSVTGQGSREQYF; cdr3_nt: TGTGCCAGCAGTGTAACGGGACAGGGTTCCCGCGAGCAGTACTTC